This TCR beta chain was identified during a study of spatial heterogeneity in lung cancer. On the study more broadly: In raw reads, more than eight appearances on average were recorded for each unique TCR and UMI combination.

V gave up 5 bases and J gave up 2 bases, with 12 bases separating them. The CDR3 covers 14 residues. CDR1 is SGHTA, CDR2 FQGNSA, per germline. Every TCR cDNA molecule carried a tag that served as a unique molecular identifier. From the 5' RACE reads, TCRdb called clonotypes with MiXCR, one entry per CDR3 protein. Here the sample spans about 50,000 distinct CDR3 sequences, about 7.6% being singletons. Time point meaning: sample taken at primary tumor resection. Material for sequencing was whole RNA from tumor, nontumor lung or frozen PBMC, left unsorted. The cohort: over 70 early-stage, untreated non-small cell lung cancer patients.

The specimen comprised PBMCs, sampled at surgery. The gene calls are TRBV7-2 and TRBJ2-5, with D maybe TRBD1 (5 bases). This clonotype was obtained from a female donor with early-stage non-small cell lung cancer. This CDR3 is CASSALGPQETQYF. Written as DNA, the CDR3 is TGTGCCAGCAGCGCCTTGGGGCCTCAAGAGACCCAGTACTTC.